This T cell receptor (beta chain) was sequenced in a study of tumor and adjacent non-tumor tissue in lung cancer. On the study more broadly: Histology: 11 to 13 adenocarcinoma, a couple of squamous cell carcinoma, 1 small cell lung cancer. On average, productive TCRbeta reads reached some 4.2 million per sample.

In this sample, this clonotype turned up many times. The antigen remains undetermined. CDR1 and CDR2 from the germline V gene are MNHEY and SVGEGT. V lost 2 bases to trimming and J lost 6 bases, with 4 bases between them. This CDR3 region has 12 residues. A modified ARM-PCR protocol with three rounds of nested PCR amplified TCRbeta. TCRdb re-called the multiplex PCR reads with MiXCR, one entry per CDR3 protein. This sample has 80,000 or so distinct CDR3 sequences, with roughly 80% found just once. The template was RNA from unsorted bulk tissue. More than 3 cm separated this lung sample from the edge of the tumor. Overall study results and limits: Tumor tissue had significantly higher TCR diversity than normal lung.

The sequencing sample was made of distant non-tumor lung tissue. This clonotype was obtained from a man aged 55 to 70 with non-small cell lung cancer. The V gene is TRBV6-2 or TRBV6-3, the J gene TRBJ2-2; no reliable D call. Here the CDR3 reads CASSYPAGELFF. CDR3 bases: TGTGCCAGCAGTTACCCCGCCGGGGAGCTGTTTTTT.